This is a list of T cell receptor beta chains from one sample in a study of blood T cell repertoires in COVID-19. Generated by immunoSEQ multiplex PCR, the TCRdb table keeps only in-frame clones and is missing some. The sample holds over 60,000 clones; under 90% are singletons and the top ten take about 14%. Sequencing was performed on peripheral blood. These receptors were collected from a man aged 50 to 60 with COVID-19, enrolled during active disease. CDR3s include the opening cysteine and the closing phenylalanine or tryptophan. A D gene is named only where the DNA matches it firmly. Size tells how often a clone was seen (once, few, many) or the class of an expanded clone, and some rows leave it out.

>TRBJ1-2|TRBD1|TRBV3-1/TRBV3-2|once
TGTGCCAGCACTACAGGGGGGGGAAGGTATGGCTACACCTTC
CASTTGGGRYGYTF
>TRBJ1-1|TRBD1|TRBV18|NA
TGTGCCAGCTCACCTTCACAGGGGGCCACTGAAGCTTTCTTT
CASSPSQGATEAFF
>TRBJ2-7|NA|TRBV6-5|once
TGTGCCAGCTCTACAGCCGAGACCTACGAGCAGTACTTC
CASSTAETYEQYF
>TRBJ2-7|TRBD2|TRBV18|NA
TGTGCCAGCTCACGACTTGGGGGGGTGTCCTACGAGCAGTACTTC
CASSRLGGVSYEQYF
>TRBJ2-1|NA|TRBV11-2|once
TGTGCCAGCAGCTTACGGACTGGAATCTCCTACAATGAGCAGTTCTTC
CASSLRTGISYNEQFF
>TRBJ2-2|TRBD1|TRBV5-1|NA
TGCGCCAGCAGCAGCGGACAGGGCGACACCGGGGAGCTGTTTTTT
CASSSGQGDTGELFF
>TRBJ2-1|NA|TRBV2|once
TGTGCCAGCAGTGAGCAGGGCTCCTACAATGAGCAGTTCTTC
CASSEQGSYNEQFF
>TRBJ1-2|NA|TRBV11-1|NA
TGTGCCAGCAGCTTAGACAGGCTCAACTATGGCTACACCTTC
CASSLDRLNYGYTF
>TRBJ2-4|NA|TRBV3-1/TRBV3-2|few
TGTGCCAGCAGCCAAGCGGGGAAAAACATTCAGTACTTC
CASSQAGKNIQYF
>TRBJ1-6|NA|TRBV6-1|NA
TGTGCCAGCAGTGAAGCGGTAAACAGGGTGATCGGTTCACCCCTCCACTTT
CASSEAVNRVIGSPLHF
>TRBJ1-2|NA|TRBV2|NA
TGTGCCAGCAGGACCACGGGGCGAGGGGGAAGAGGTGGCTACACCTTC
CASRTTGRGGRGGYTF
>TRBJ2-7|NA|TRBV15|NA
TGTGCCACCACCAGGGGCCCGTTAGAGGAGCAGTACTTC
CATTRGPLEEQYF
>TRBJ2-4|NA|TRBV6-5|NA
TGTGCCAGCAGAAGTGGGGCGGTAGCCAAAAACATTCAGTACTTC
CASRSGAVAKNIQYF
>TRBJ2-3|NA|TRBV9|few
TGTGCCAGCAGCGTAGGTGCGGATACGCAGTATTTT
CASSVGADTQYF
>TRBJ1-2|TRBD1|TRBV2|NA
TGTGCCAGCAGCGTTAGACAGGGGGCTAATGGCTACACCTTC
CASSVRQGANGYTF
>TRBJ2-1|NA|TRBV21-1|NA
TGTGCCAGCAGCAACCGTTGTCCGTTCTTC
CASSNRCPFF
>TRBJ1-2|TRBD1|TRBV19|NA
TGTGCCAGTAGAACAGGGGAGACGGGCTACACCTTC
CASRTGETGYTF
>TRBJ2-3|NA|TRBV25-1|NA
TGTGCCAGCAGTGAATCGAACTACGTAACAGATACGCAGTATTTT
CASSESNYVTDTQYF
>TRBJ1-5|TRBD1|TRBV19|NA
TGTGCCAGTAGTACTCAGGGGGATCAGCCCCAGCATTTT
CASSTQGDQPQHF
>TRBJ2-3|TRBD2|TRBV5-1|NA
TGCGCCAGCAGCTTGGGCCCAGCGGGGACAGATACGCAGTATTTT
CASSLGPAGTDTQYF
>TRBJ1-2|TRBD1|TRBV4-1|NA
TGCGCCAGCAGCCAAGGGGATTGGACAGGGGTTGACTATGGCTACACCTTC
CASSQGDWTGVDYGYTF
>TRBJ1-2|NA|TRBV6-2/TRBV6-3|once
TGTGCCAGCAGCTCCGGGAGCTATGGCTACACCTTC
CASSSGSYGYTF
>TRBJ2-3|NA|TRBV6-1|NA
TGTGCCAGCAGTGAAGGGCAGGGGAGCACAGATACGCAGTATTTT
CASSEGQGSTDTQYF
>TRBJ1-3|TRBD1|TRBV5-1|NA
TGCGCCAGCAGCGACAGGGGACGAGTATCTGGAAACACCATATATTTT
CASSDRGRVSGNTIYF
>TRBJ2-5|NA|TRBV14|NA
TGTGCCAGCAGCCAACTTATAACGGGGGAGACCCAGTACTTC
CASSQLITGETQYF
>TRBJ1-2|NA|TRBV19|many
TGTGCCAGTAGTATAGCAGGAGGCCGCGGTGGCTACACCTTC
CASSIAGGRGGYTF
>TRBJ1-2|NA|TRBV4-3|once
TGCGCCAGCAGCCAAGATGGGGTGGCGGGGTATGGCTACACCTTC
CASSQDGVAGYGYTF
>TRBJ1-5|NA|TRBV4-1|NA
TGCGCCAGCAGCCAAGCCGCGAGGCCGGATAGCAATCAGCCCCAGCATTTT
CASSQAARPDSNQPQHF
>TRBJ2-2|TRBD1|TRBV18|NA
TGTGCCAGCTCACAAACCGGGACAGCAAACACCGGGGAGCTGTTTTTT
CASSQTGTANTGELFF
>TRBJ2-7|TRBD1|TRBV18|NA
TGTGCCAGCTCACCACCCTCGACAGGGGCGTGGGAGCAGTACTTC
CASSPPSTGAWEQYF
>TRBJ1-2|NA|TRBV19|NA
TGTGCCAGTAGACGACAGTCTGGCTACACCTTC
CASRRQSGYTF
>TRBJ2-3|NA|TRBV9|NA
TGTGCCAGCAGCGCCAGGGACTCCACAGATACGCAGTATTTT
CASSARDSTDTQYF
>TRBJ1-6|TRBD1|TRBV7-3|few
TGTGCCAGCAGCTTATATGGCCAGGGGGATTCACCCCTCCACTTT
CASSLYGQGDSPLHF
>TRBJ1-6|NA|TRBV15|once
TGTGCCACGGCCGCCCAAACCAATTCACCCCTCCACTTT
CATAAQTNSPLHF
>TRBJ2-1|NA|TRBV2|NA
TGTGCCAGCAGCCTTAATCTGGAGCAGTTCTTC
CASSLNLEQFF
>TRBJ1-6|NA|TRBV11-2|NA
TGTGCCAGCAGCCTGAGGAGTCGGAATAATTCACCCCTCCACTTT
CASSLRSRNNSPLHF
>TRBJ2-7|NA|TRBV11-2|NA
TGTGCCAGCATCAGGGCAGGGAACGAGCAGTACTTC
CASIRAGNEQYF
>TRBJ1-1|NA|TRBV25-1|NA
TGTGCCAGCAGTGACTCGACAGGAGGAACTGAAGCTTTCTTT
CASSDSTGGTEAFF
>TRBJ1-1|TRBD1|TRBV7-2|NA
TGTGCCAGCAGCCCGGGGACAGGGGCCATCACTGAAGCTTTCTTT
CASSPGTGAITEAFF
>TRBJ2-7|NA|TRBV6-5|NA
TGTGCCAGCGGAGGGAGTGGCTACGAGCAGTACTTC
CASGGSGYEQYF
>TRBJ2-7|NA|TRBV25-1|few
TGTGCCAGCAGTGAAGAAAAAAGGGCCGGGGCCTACGAGCAGTACTTC
CASSEEKRAGAYEQYF
>TRBJ1-6|NA|TRBV9|NA
TGTGCCAGCAGCGTAGGAACCCAGGGCAATTCACCCCTCCACTTT
CASSVGTQGNSPLHF
>TRBJ2-3|TRBD2|TRBV7-3|NA
TGTGCCAGCAGCTCCAGCGGGGGCAGGACAGATACGCAGTATTTT
CASSSSGGRTDTQYF
>TRBJ2-7|TRBD2|TRBV13|NA
TGTGCCAGCAGCCATACCGGGGGGACCTCCTACGAGCAGTACTTC
CASSHTGGTSYEQYF
>TRBJ2-2|NA|TRBV5-5|NA
TGTGCCAGCAGCTCGTCCTGGGACTTCAACACCGGGGAGCTGTTTTTT
CASSSSWDFNTGELFF
>TRBJ1-2|NA|TRBV13|NA
TGTGCCAGCAGCCCAGAAAGGGGCTATGGCTACACCTTC
CASSPERGYGYTF
>TRBJ1-5|TRBD1|TRBV18|NA
TGTGCCAGCTCAGAACAGGGGGCGAGCAATCAGCCCCAGCATTTT
CASSEQGASNQPQHF
>TRBJ1-2|TRBD1|TRBV7-2|NA
TGTGCCAGCAGCTTCGGACAGGGGGCCGACTATGGCTACACCTTC
CASSFGQGADYGYTF
>TRBJ2-1|TRBD1|TRBV7-2|NA
TGTGCCAGCAGCGAGGGACAGGGGCTCTCCTACAATGAGCAGTTCTTC
CASSEGQGLSYNEQFF
>TRBJ2-1|NA|TRBV13|NA
TGTGCCAGCATGGGACACTACAATGAGCAGTTCTTC
CASMGHYNEQFF
>TRBJ1-2|NA|TRBV6-5|NA
TGTGCCAGCAGGTTGTCTTCGGGCTATGGCTACACCTTC
CASRLSSGYGYTF
>TRBJ1-2|TRBD1|TRBV9|few
TGTGCCAGCAGCATGGGGACAGGAGGAAACTATGGCTACACCTTC
CASSMGTGGNYGYTF
>TRBJ1-2|NA|TRBV7-3|NA
TGTGCCAGCAGCTCCGGAGATAATCGGGATGGCTACACCTTC
CASSSGDNRDGYTF
>TRBJ2-5|NA|TRBV21-1|NA
TGTGCCAGCAGCAATTATGGGAGCAGGGGACAAGAGACCCAGTACTTC
CASSNYGSRGQETQYF
>TRBJ2-3|TRBD2|TRBV6-5|NA
TGTGCCAGCAGCTCCGGACTAGCGGGGGGTGATACGCAGTATTTT
CASSSGLAGGDTQYF
>TRBJ1-1|NA|TRBV2|NA
TGTGCCAGCAGCTGGACATATAACACTGAAGCTTTCTTT
CASSWTYNTEAFF
>TRBJ1-2|TRBD1|TRBV10-1|NA
TGCGCCATTACCGGGACAGGGGGCTCTGGCTACACCTTC
CAITGTGGSGYTF
>TRBJ1-3|NA|TRBV3-1/TRBV3-2|NA
TGTGCCAGCAGCCAAGATCGGTCCTCTGGAAACACCATATATTTT
CASSQDRSSGNTIYF
>TRBJ1-4|NA|TRBV3-1/TRBV3-2|NA
TGTGCCAGCAGCCAACGGTACCTGACAACTAATGAAAAACTGTTTTTT
CASSQRYLTTNEKLFF
>TRBJ1-5|TRBD1|TRBV2|once
TGTGCCAGCAGGGGGGACAGTAATCAGCCCCAGCATTTT
CASRGDSNQPQHF